These 14 T cell receptor beta chains came from one sample sequenced in a study of radiotherapy plus CTLA-4 blockade in lung cancer. This table comes from immunoSEQ multiplex PCR, and its TCRdb copy is limited to in-frame clones, with some not included. The sample lists approximately 40,000 clones; roughly 77% were seen once. The sequencing used peripheral blood, collected from a patient treated with radiotherapy plus ipilimumab. These receptor sequences come from a human donor with non-small cell lung cancer who had stable disease on radiotherapy plus ipilimumab.

Notes on this clone: Other DNA sequences in the sample encode the same CDR3. The V and J genes are TRBV9 and TRBJ1-1; possible D gene TRBD1, 5 bases. The germline V gene encodes CDR1 SGDLS and CDR2 YYNGEE. V dropped 0 bases and J dropped 0 bases, with 6 bases sitting between them. The CDR3 contains 14 residues. The CDR3 DNA follows: TGTGCCAGCAGCGTAGGGGGGATGAACACTGAAGCTTTCTTT. Protein: CASSVGGMNTEAFF.

V usage is TRBV5-1 and J usage is TRBJ1-6, with D hard to call. V was cut by 0 bases and J by 7 bases, with 8 bases left in between. The CDR3 runs to 14 residues. CDR1 and CDR2 from the germline V gene are SGHRS and YFSETQ. The CDR3 loop reads CASSLEGSNSPLHF. The DNA for the CDR3 is TGCGCCAGCAGCTTGGAGGGATCCAATTCACCCCTCCACTTT. The variable domain in full, completed from reference TRBV5-1 and TRBJ1-6, reads KAGVTQTPRYLIKTRGQQVTLSCSPISGHRSVSWYQQTPGQGLQFLFEYFSETQRNKGNFPGRFSGRQFSNSRSEMNVSTLELGDSALYLCASSLEGSNSPLHFGNGTRLTVT.

The genes are TRBV19 and TRBJ1-2; D is unresolved. Trimming stripped 3 bases from V and 4 bases from J, with 15 bases between. From germline, CDR1 is LNHDA and CDR2 SQIVND (reference sequence). The CDR3 sequence is 15 residues long. The CDR3 bases are TGTGCCAGTAGTATTGGTGGGGAAGGCGCCTATGGCTACACCTTC. Translation gives CASSIGGEGAYGYTF.

This sequence joins TRBV5-5 and TRBJ2-5, with no clear D. V was shortened by 4 bases and J by 2 bases, with 12 bases between the two germline ends. This CDR3 spans 14 amino acids. Germline CDR1 SGHKS, CDR2 YYEKEE (reference sequence). The CDR3 bases are TGTGCCAGCAGCCTAGGACCGCAGCAAGAGACCCAGTACTTC. Its translation: CASSLGPQQETQYF.

V is TRBV13 and J is TRBJ1-2, with 8 nucleotides matching TRBD1. J gave up 0 bases and V 2 bases, and 8 bases lay outside the gene matches. The CDR3 has 17 residues. Looked up from germline, CDR1 is PRHDT and CDR2 is FYEKMQ (reference sequence). The chain's CDR3 is CASSLSGTGIANYGYTF. CDR3 nucleotide sequence: TGTGCCAGCAGCTTATCAGGGACAGGTATTGCTAACTATGGCTACACCTTC.

This chain uses TRBV28 with TRBJ1-1; D remains ambiguous. This CDR3 has 12 amino acids. V lost 3 bases, J lost 5 bases, and 7 bases lay in between. CDR1 and CDR2 (germline): MDHEN, SYDVKM. Here the CDR3 DNA reads TGTGCCAGCAGTTTCAGAGATACTGAAGCTTTCTTT. This encodes CASSFRDTEAFF. The full variable domain, in which reference TRBV28 and TRBJ1-1 provide the parts outside the CDR3, is DVKVTQSSRYLVKRTGEKVFLECVQDMDHENMFWYRQDPGLGLRLIYFSYDVKMKEKGDIPEGYSVSREKKERFSLILESASTNQTSMYLCASSFRDTEAFFGQGTRLTVV.

This clone turned up a few times. The rearrangement joins TRBV6-1 to TRBJ2-2; TRBD2 is a possible D gene (5 bases). CDR3 length: 15 amino acids. Germline V gives CDR1 MNHNS, CDR2 SASEGT. V shed 2 bases and J shed 3 bases, with 10 bases lying between them. CDR3 coding DNA: TGTGCCAGCAGTGAAAAGGGAGTGGACACCGGGGAGCTGTTTTTT. Protein sequence: CASSEKGVDTGELFF.

This clone was seen more than once but under ten times. This chain connects TRBV6-1 to TRBJ2-7, with no clear D. This CDR3 is 8 amino acids long. V was trimmed by 8 bases and J by 7 bases, leaving 3 bases between them. Per the germline V gene, CDR1 is MNHNS and CDR2 is SASEGT. DNA for the CDR3: TGTGCCAGCGAGGAGCAGTACGTC. This sequence encodes CASEEQYV.

This rearrangement joins TRBV4-1 to TRBJ2-2; maybe TRBD2 (6 bases). The CDR3 runs 15 residues. Germline V gives CDR1 MGHRA, CDR2 YSYEKL. The V end lost 6 bases, the J end lost 6 bases, and 17 bases lay between the germline ends. CDR3 nucleotide sequence: TGCGCCAGCAGTCCAGGAGGAGGGCAGTCCGGGGAGCTGTTTTTT. Residues: CASSPGGGQSGELFF.

The V gene is TRBV5-5, the J gene TRBJ2-3; TRBD1 aligns across 8 bases. The germline V gene has CDR1 SGHKS and CDR2 YYEKEE (reference sequence). The V and J ends lost 6 bases and 1 base, in that order; junction bases with no gene match: 10. The CDR3 extends over 16 amino acids. The CDR3 coding sequence is TGTGCCAGCACCCTGATTGGACAGGGACGCACAGATACGCAGTATTTT. Translated, it gives CASTLIGQGRTDTQYF.

This chain connects TRBV11-2 to TRBJ2-6, with 7 bases that match TRBD1. From germline, CDR1 is SGHAT and CDR2 FQNNGV. CDR3 length equals 19 residues. The ends lost 0 bases at V and 0 bases at J; junction bases unmatched: 8. This CDR3 is CASSLDATGILSGANVLTF. The CDR3 DNA sequence: TGTGCCAGCAGCTTAGATGCGACAGGGATCCTCTCTGGGGCCAACGTCCTGACTTTC.

The table lists this clone with a few counts. V is TRBV9 and J is TRBJ1-6; tentatively, D is TRBD1 (5 bases). The CDR3 runs 14 residues. V was clipped by 1 base and J by 8 bases, with 10 bases between them. Looked up from germline, CDR1 is SGDLS and CDR2 is YYNGEE. CDR3 region: CASSVTGGDSPLHF. Here the CDR3 DNA reads TGTGCCAGCAGCGTAACAGGAGGAGATTCACCCCTCCACTTT.

This clone was counted a single time. V usage is TRBV6-5 and J usage is TRBJ1-5, with unresolved D. The germline V gene encodes CDR1 MNHEY and CDR2 SVGAGI. The V and J ends lost 7 bases and 4 bases respectively, with 17 bases between them. The CDR3 contains 15 residues. The CDR3 reads CASKPRSLVNQPQHF. The CDR3 nucleotides read TGTGCCAGCAAGCCAAGGAGCTTGGTTAATCAGCCCCAGCATTTT.

The chain has TRBV10-2 and TRBJ2-7; 7 bases fit TRBD1. The junction had 11 bases not matched to a gene; V was cut back by 3 bases and J by 0 bases. The CDR3 loop spans 17 amino acids. Germline CDR1 and CDR2: WSHSY and SAAADI. CDR3 sequence reads: CASSDWGHRGTSYEQYV. In nucleotides, the CDR3 is TGCGCCAGCAGTGATTGGGGTCACAGGGGAACCTCCTACGAGCAGTACGTC.